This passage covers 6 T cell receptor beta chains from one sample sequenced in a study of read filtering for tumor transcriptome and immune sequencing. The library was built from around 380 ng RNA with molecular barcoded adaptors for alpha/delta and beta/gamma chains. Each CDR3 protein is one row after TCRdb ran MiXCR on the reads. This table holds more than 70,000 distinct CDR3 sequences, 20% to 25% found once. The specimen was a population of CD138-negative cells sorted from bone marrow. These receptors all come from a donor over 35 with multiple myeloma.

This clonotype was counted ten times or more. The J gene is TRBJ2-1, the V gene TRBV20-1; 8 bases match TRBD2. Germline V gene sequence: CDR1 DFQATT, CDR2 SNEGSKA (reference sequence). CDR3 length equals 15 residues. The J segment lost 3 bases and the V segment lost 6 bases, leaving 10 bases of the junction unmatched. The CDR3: CSANRGGGHYNEQFF. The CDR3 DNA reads TGCAGTGCAAACCGAGGCGGGGGGCACTACAATGAGCAGTTCTTC.

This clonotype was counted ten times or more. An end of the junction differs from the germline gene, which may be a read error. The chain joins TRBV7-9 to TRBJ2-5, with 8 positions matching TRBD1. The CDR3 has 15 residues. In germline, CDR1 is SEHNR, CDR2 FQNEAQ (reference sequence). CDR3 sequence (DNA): TGTGCCAGCAGTTTAGGACAGGGAGCAGGAGAGACCCAGTACTTC. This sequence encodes CASSLGQGAGETQYF.

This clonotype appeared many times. The CDR3 coding sequence is TGTGCCAGCACCTCCCCCTTCATGAACACTGAAGCTTTCTTT. This gives the protein CASTSPFMNTEAFF. V and J are TRBV25-1 and TRBJ1-1; D not certain. Germline V CDR1 and CDR2: MGHDK, SYGVNS. V was clipped by 7 bases and J by 0 bases, with 12 bases between them. The CDR3 extends over 14 amino acids.

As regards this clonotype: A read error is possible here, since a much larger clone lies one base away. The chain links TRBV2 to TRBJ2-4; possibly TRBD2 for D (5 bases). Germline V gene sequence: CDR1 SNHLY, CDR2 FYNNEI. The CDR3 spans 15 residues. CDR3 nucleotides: TGTGCCAGCAGGGGAGAGAATTTAGCCAAAAGCATTCAGTACTTC. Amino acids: CASRGENLAKSIQYF.

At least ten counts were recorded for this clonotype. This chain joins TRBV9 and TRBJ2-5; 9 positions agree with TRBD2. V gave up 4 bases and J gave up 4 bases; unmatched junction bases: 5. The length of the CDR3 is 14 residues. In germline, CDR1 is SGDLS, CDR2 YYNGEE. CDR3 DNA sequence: TGTGCCAGCAGCCGCGCGGGGGGGCCAGAGACCCAGTACTTC. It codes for CASSRAGGPETQYF.

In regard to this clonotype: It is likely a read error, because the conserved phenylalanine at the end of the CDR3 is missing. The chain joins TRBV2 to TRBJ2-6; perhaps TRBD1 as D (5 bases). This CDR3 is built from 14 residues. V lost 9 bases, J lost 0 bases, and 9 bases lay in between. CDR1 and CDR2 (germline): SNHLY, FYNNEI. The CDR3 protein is CARGHPSGANVLTS. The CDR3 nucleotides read TGTGCCAGAGGACACCCCTCTGGGGCCAACGTCCTGACTTCC.